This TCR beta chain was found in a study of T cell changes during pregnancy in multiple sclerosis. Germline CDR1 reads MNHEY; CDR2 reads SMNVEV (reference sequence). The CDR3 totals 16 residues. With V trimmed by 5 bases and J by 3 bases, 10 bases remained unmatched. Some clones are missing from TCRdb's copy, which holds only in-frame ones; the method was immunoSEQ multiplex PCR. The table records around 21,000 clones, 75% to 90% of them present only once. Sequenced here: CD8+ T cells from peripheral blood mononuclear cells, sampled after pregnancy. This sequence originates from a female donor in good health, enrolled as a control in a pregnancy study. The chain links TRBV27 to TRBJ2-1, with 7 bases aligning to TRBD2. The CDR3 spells CASSPTSGTLYNEQFF. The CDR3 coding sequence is TGTGCCAGCAGTCCAACCAGCGGGACCCTCTACAATGAGCAGTTCTTC.